Detailed here is one T cell receptor (beta chain). The data were taken from a study of T cell changes during pregnancy in multiple sclerosis. V gave up 4 bases and J gave up 4 bases, with 18 bases separating them. The CDR3 runs 16 residues. From germline, CDR1 is SGHTS and CDR2 YDEGEE. Clones were read by immunoSEQ multiplex PCR, and TCRdb kept only the in-frame ones, dropping some. The sample shows 50,000 to 60,000 clones, around 92% of them seen only once. The origin of this receptor is a female donor in good health, enrolled as a control in a pregnancy study. Here the sequenced sample was CD4+ T cells from peripheral blood mononuclear cells, taken after pregnancy. The chain has TRBV5-8 and TRBJ2-1; maybe TRBD2 (7 bases). The CDR3 sequence is CASSRWEGGKYNEQFF. DNA of the CDR3: TGTGCCAGCAGCCGGTGGGAGGGGGGCAAATACAATGAGCAGTTCTTC.